This section outlines one T cell receptor (beta chain) sequence together with its context. How the authors handled the data: Cell counts per sample came from amplifying reference gene primers. The table came from immunoSEQ multiplex PCR; TCRdb's copy has only in-frame clones and leaves some out. The V and J calls and clone size are taken from that table; D and trimming were inferred from the DNA. The repertoire holds approximately 150,000 clones, with roughly 84% as singletons. This record belongs to a study of blood T cell repertoires in COVID-19. Study at large: COVID-19 samples collected from the United States, Italy and Spain covered acute and convalescent phases. The analysed material was cDNA or gDNA that came from T cells, B-cell-depleted T cells, or PBMCs.

There are 14 residues in the CDR3. Germline CDR1 SNHLY, CDR2 FYNNEI. The V and J ends lost 2 bases and 5 bases respectively, with 9 bases between them. The sample comprised peripheral blood. The TCR sequence derives from a man aged 60-69 years with acute or convalescent COVID-19. This chain connects TRBV2 to TRBJ1-4; the D is unclear. CDR3 sequence: CASSELSLNEKLFF. The CDR3 region has the DNA TGTGCCAGCAGTGAATTGAGCCTAAATGAAAAACTGTTTTTT.